This T cell receptor (beta chain) originates from a study of T cells in Graves' hyperthyroidism and ophthalmopathy. About the study: Specimen type is peripheral blood, collected at initial diagnosis prior to any treatment. Points from the study as a whole: Blood also carried most thyroid clonotypes expanded above 0.001.

This clonotype was recorded many times. What it binds is unknown. TCR beta CDR3 sequences were amplified from RNA transcripts. Using the HTBI primer set, a first-round RT-PCR was run on the TCR CDR3. TCRdb re-called the multiplex PCR reads with MiXCR, one entry per CDR3 protein. The repertoire holds around 350,000 distinct CDR3 sequences, with about 13% as singletons. In germline, CDR1 is DFQATT, CDR2 SNEGSKA (reference sequence). The J segment lost 0 bases and the V segment lost 2 bases, leaving 7 bases of the junction unmatched. The length of the CDR3 is 16 residues. The chain uses TRBV20-1 and TRBJ1-5, with 7 bases lining up with TRBD1. Material for sequencing was blood. This clonotype was obtained from a woman aged 18-30 years with Graves' hyperthyroidism. CDR3 DNA sequence: TGCAGTGCTAGACGCTCGGGACAGAATAGCAATCAGCCCCAGCATTTT. This sequence encodes CSARRSGQNSNQPQHF.